This TCR beta chain was documented in a study of glioma-infiltrating T cells after dendritic cell vaccination. Study-wide background: Between about 2003 and 2013, patients got autologous tumor lysate-pulsed dendritic cell vaccines.

Regarding time point: after dendritic cell vaccination, including at tumor progression/relapse. Patients had residual fresh-frozen tumor tissue and more than two years of survival data. The repertoire was sequenced with immunoSEQ multiplex PCR; TCRdb's copy has only in-frame clones and lacks some. Here the sample spans more than 85,000 clones, 90% being singletons. Regarding the study as a whole: Higher pretreatment TIL content predicted longer progression-free time and survival.

Of note for this clone: Antigen unknown.

In germline, CDR1 is SGHTA, CDR2 FQGTGA. CDR3 length: 15 residues. With V trimmed by 5 bases and J by 4 bases, 9 bases remained unmatched. The V and J genes are TRBV7-3 and TRBJ1-1, with 8 bases aligning to TRBD1. The sequencing here drew on blood, taken after dendritic cell vaccination. This clonotype originated in a human donor with glioblastoma. DNA for the CDR3: TGTGCCAGCAGCCCCGGACAGGGACTTGGCACTGAAGCTTTCTTT. Residues: CASSPGQGLGTEAFF.